These 20 T cell receptor beta chains share one sample of origin, sequenced in a study of early T cells in non-severe SARS-CoV-2 infection. MiXCR, run by TCRdb on the 5' RACE reads, gives a single entry per CDR3 protein. The sample shows some 67,000 distinct CDR3 sequences, approximately 15% of them seen only once. The source material was whole blood. The source is an adult who was a healthcare worker with PCR-confirmed SARS-CoV-2 infection or an uninfected control (not recorded which).

This clonotype was counted many times. The chain recombines TRBV4-3 with TRBJ2-3; TRBD2 aligns across 11 bases. The CDR3 has 19 residues. Looked up from germline, CDR1 is LGHNA and CDR2 is YSLEER. The trim removed 8 bases at V and 3 bases at J, leaving 19 bases unmatched. CDR3 nucleotide sequence: TGCGCCAGCCCCCCTCAGACTAGCGGGGCCCAACCGGGGACAGATACGCAGTATTTT. Protein product: CASPPQTSGAQPGTDTQYF.

This clonotype has just a few counts. This chain links TRBV20-1 with TRBJ2-7; 11 bases agree with TRBD2. CDR1 and CDR2 (germline): DFQATT, SNEGSKA (reference sequence). The CDR3 has 14 amino acids. V shed 6 bases, J shed 4 bases, and the junction held 8 bases outside the gene matches. Written as DNA, the CDR3 is TGCAGTGCACCGGTCACTAGCGGGGGATACGAGCAGTACTTC. Translation gives CSAPVTSGGYEQYF.

J is TRBJ2-1 and V is TRBV29-1; TRBD2 agrees at 9 bases. V shed 4 bases and J 0 bases; nucleotides not matched to a gene: 4. This CDR3 contains 15 residues. The V gene's germline CDR1 is SQVTM and CDR2 ANQGSEA. CDR3 amino acids: CSVGGLAPSYNEQFF. CDR3 nucleotide sequence: TGCAGCGTTGGGGGACTAGCTCCCTCCTACAATGAGCAGTTCTTC.

CDR3 residues: CASSLRADTQYF. The CDR3 nucleotides are TGTGCCAGCAGCCTGCGGGCAGATACGCAGTATTTT. This chain links TRBV3-1 with TRBJ2-3; TRBD2 might be the D (5 bases). Germline V gene data show CDR1 as LGHDT and CDR2 as YNNKEL (reference sequence). The CDR3 is 12 amino acids. The V and J ends lost 4 bases and 4 bases respectively, with 6 bases between them.

This clonotype was counted a few times. The chain recombines TRBV5-1 with TRBJ2-7, with 7 bases aligning to TRBD1. The germline gives CDR1 SGHRS, CDR2 YFSETQ. The CDR3 spans 13 residues. Trimming removed 2 bases from V and 6 bases from J; junction bases left unmatched: 5. Written as DNA, the CDR3 is TGCGCCAGCAGCTTACAGGGGATGACCGAGCAGTACTTC. Protein sequence: CASSLQGMTEQYF.

The chain uses TRBV11-2 and TRBJ1-1; D remains ambiguous. Germline-derived CDR1 and CDR2 are SGHAT and FQNNGV. Trimming removed 1 base at V and 11 bases at J, with 14 bases between. CDR3 length equals 13 residues. The chain's CDR3 is CASSLGSGDGAFF. The CDR3 nucleotides are TGTGCCAGCAGCTTAGGATCAGGAGATGGGGCTTTCTTT.

The chain recombines TRBV7-6 with TRBJ1-2, with D maybe TRBD1 (5 bases). V gave up 2 bases and J gave up 7 bases, with 11 bases separating them. Looked up from germline, CDR1 is SGHVS and CDR2 is FNYEAQ. This CDR3 is 13 amino acids long. The CDR3 DNA is TGTGCCAGCAGCTTAAGCCAGGGAAGTGGCTACACCTTC. It specifies CASSLSQGSGYTF. Full variable domain (rest looked up from reference TRBV7-6 and TRBJ1-2): GAGVSQSPRYKVTKRGQDVALRCDPISGHVSLYWYRQALGQGPEFLTYFNYEAQQDKSGLPNDRFSAERPEGSISTLTIQRTEQRDSAMYRCASSLSQGSGYTFGSGTRLTVV.

This clonotype was counted many times. For the CDR3, the DNA is TGTGCCAGCAGCTTATTCGGGGTGGTCACTGAAGCTTTCTTT. Protein: CASSLFGVVTEAFF. The rearrangement uses TRBV7-2 and TRBJ1-1; D remains ambiguous. This CDR3 contains 14 residues. V lost 2 bases and J lost 4, with 11 bases in between. From germline, CDR1 is SGHTA and CDR2 FQGNSA. The complete variable domain, with remaining parts taken from reference TRBV7-2 and TRBJ1-1, reads GAGVSQSPSNKVTEKGKDVELRCDPISGHTALYWYRQSLGQGLEFLIYFQGNSAPDKSGLPSDRFSAERTGGSVSTLTIQRTQQEDSAVYLCASSLFGVVTEAFFGQGTRLTVV.

This chain connects TRBV29-1 to TRBJ2-1; D not certain. The germline V gene has CDR1 SQVTM and CDR2 ANQGSEA. The CDR3 is 8 residues long. Trimming stripped 4 bases from V and 11 bases from J, with 3 bases between. CDR3: CSVGQQFF. As DNA, the CDR3 is TGCAGCGTTGGCCAGCAGTTCTTC.

This clonotype was recorded many times. CDR3 residues: CASSLRDLLATNEKLFF. The CDR3 region has the DNA TGCGCCAGCAGCCTCAGGGACCTACTTGCAACTAATGAAAAACTGTTTTTT. J is TRBJ1-4 and V is TRBV4-1, with D maybe TRBD1 (5 bases). The V end was cut by 4 bases, the J end by 0 bases, with 15 bases between. The germline V gene encodes CDR1 MGHRA and CDR2 YSYEKL. This CDR3 spans 17 amino acids.

This clonotype has a handful of counts. The rearrangement uses TRBV5-1 and TRBJ1-2; D unclear. Between the trimmed V and J ends, which lost 0 bases and 4 bases, there was a span of 10 bases. The CDR3 extends over 14 amino acids. CDR1 is SGHRS and CDR2 is YFSETQ in the germline V gene. CDR3 coding DNA: TGCGCCAGCAGCTTGGGAGAAAGGGTCTATGGCTACACCTTC. Translated, it gives CASSLGERVYGYTF.

This clonotype occurred a few times. The junction departs from germline at one end; a sequencing error may be responsible. J is TRBJ1-2 and V is TRBV6-5; D is unclear. The CDR3 loop spans 14 amino acids. Germline loops: CDR1 MNHEY, CDR2 SVGAGI. In nucleotides, the CDR3 is TGTGCCAGCAGTTACTCCACGGGCTCCTATAGCTACACCTTC. As protein: CASSYSTGSYSYTF.

This clonotype was counted at least ten times. The chain employs TRBV5-1 and TRBJ2-1; 11 bases agree with TRBD2. The CDR3 is made up of 17 amino acids. CDR1 and CDR2 from the germline V gene are SGHRS and YFSETQ. The ends lost 3 bases at V and 4 bases at J; junction bases unmatched: 9. The CDR3 is CASSWLAWTSGYNEQFF. The CDR3 DNA reads as TGCGCCAGCAGCTGGCTGGCGTGGACTAGCGGGTACAATGAGCAGTTCTTC.

This clonotype has at least ten counts. The chain has TRBV27 and TRBJ1-1, with a weak D call TRBD1 (6 bases). With 5 bases removed from V and 8 bases from J, the gap between germline ends came to 9 bases. Germline CDR1 is MNHEY and CDR2 is SMNVEV (reference sequence). This CDR3 comprises 11 residues. The CDR3: CASSRGTEAFF. The CDR3 coding sequence is TGTGCCAGCAGTAGGGGGACCGAAGCTTTCTTT.

This clonotype was seen ten or more times. The J gene is TRBJ1-5, the V gene TRBV6-2 or TRBV6-3, with 8 bases that match TRBD1. J lost 3 bases, V lost 8 bases, and 9 bases had no gene match. CDR3 size: 15 residues. CDR1 MNHEY and CDR2 SVGEGT come from the germline V gene. As DNA, the CDR3 is TGTGCCAGCGGAACGGACAGGGTCTTCAATCAGCCCCAGCATTTT. Its translation is CASGTDRVFNQPQHF.

In this sample, this clonotype turned up many times. For the CDR3, the DNA is TGTGCCAGCAGTGAAGAGATTAGGCTCGAAGGAAATGAAAAACTGTTTTTT. This gives the protein CASSEEIRLEGNEKLFF. The chain has TRBV6-1 and TRBJ1-4, with no clear D. The CDR3 loop spans 17 amino acids. Germline V gene sequence: CDR1 MNHNS, CDR2 SASEGT. Trimming pared 1 base from V and 5 bases from J, leaving 17 bases between.

The chain links TRBV6-4 to TRBJ2-2; 9 nucleotides line up with TRBD1. Trimming at V came to 4 bases and at J to 1 base, leaving 1 base not matched to a gene. CDR3 length equals 15 residues. Germline V gene sequence: CDR1 MRHNA, CDR2 SNTAGT. The CDR3 is CASSAGQGNTGELFF. CDR3 coding DNA: TGTGCCAGCAGTGCGGGACAGGGGAACACCGGGGAGCTGTTTTTT.

The V gene is TRBV5-1, the J gene TRBJ1-6, with D possibly being TRBD1 (6 bases). V lost 0 bases to trimming and J lost 14 bases, with 18 bases between them. Germline CDR1 SGHRS, CDR2 YFSETQ. The CDR3 loop spans 15 amino acids. CDR3 region: CASSLDRAQGRALHF. Here the CDR3 DNA reads TGCGCCAGCAGCTTGGACAGGGCCCAGGGACGAGCCCTCCACTTT.

The chain joins TRBV2 to TRBJ1-1; D unresolved. V shed 8 bases and J shed 4 bases, with 14 bases lying between them. This CDR3 is 13 amino acids long. The germline V gene encodes CDR1 SNHLY and CDR2 FYNNEI. As DNA, the CDR3 is TGTGCCAGCTGCGGGGAGAAGGGCACTGAAGCTTTCTTT. It specifies CASCGEKGTEAFF.

There are many counts of this clonotype. The genes are TRBV3-1 and TRBJ1-1; D is unresolved. This CDR3 region has 11 residues. Germline CDR1 is LGHDT and CDR2 is YNNKEL (reference sequence). Trimming shortened V by 0 bases and J by 8 bases, and 4 bases separated the two germline ends. Here the CDR3 DNA reads TGTGCCAGCAGCCAAGATTTGGAAGCTTTCTTT. As protein: CASSQDLEAFF.